One sample yielded the 12 T cell receptor beta chains listed below, sequenced in a study of T cells in Graves' hyperthyroidism and ophthalmopathy. The CDR3 regions of TCR beta were amplified from RNA transcripts. The HTBI primer set served for first-round RT-PCR of the TCR CDR3. Via MiXCR, TCRdb re-called the multiplex PCR reads, giving one row per CDR3 protein. This sample yields 220,000 or so distinct CDR3 sequences, of which less than 20% are seen a single time; around 30% belongs to the top ten. The sequenced sample consisted of blood. These receptor sequences come from a woman under 30 with Graves' ophthalmopathy.

This clonotype was seen many times. The genes are TRBV20-1 and TRBJ2-3, with 14 bases lining up with TRBD2. The CDR3 consists of 14 residues. The germline CDR1 and CDR2 sequences are DFQATT and SNEGSKA (reference sequence). After removal of 3 bases from V and 4 bases from J, the junction contained 0 bases not matched to a gene. CDR3 in amino acids: CSARTSGGADTQYF. The CDR3 DNA reads TGCAGTGCTAGGACTAGCGGGGGGGCAGATACGCAGTATTTT.

The sample holds many counts of this clonotype. The chain combines TRBV5-6 with TRBJ1-1; 7 bases agree with TRBD1. Per the germline V gene, CDR1 is SGHDT and CDR2 is YYEEEE. Trimming at V came to 5 bases and at J to 4 bases, leaving 5 bases not matched to a gene. This CDR3 contains 13 residues. CDR3 DNA sequence: TGTGCCAGCAGTCCGACAGGGCTCACTGAAGCTTTCTTT. It encodes CASSPTGLTEAFF.

This clonotype has a count of ten or more. The chain is built from TRBV20-1 and TRBJ2-7; 10 positions agree with TRBD1. Per germline, CDR1 DFQATT and CDR2 SNEGSKA (reference sequence). This CDR3 comprises 16 residues. V shed 8 bases and J 2 bases; nucleotides not matched to a gene: 15. This CDR3 is CSSLGQGPYGTYEQYF. The DNA of the CDR3 is TGCAGTTCCCTGGGACAGGGGCCCTACGGTACCTACGAGCAGTACTTC.

V and J are TRBV30 and TRBJ1-2, with D perhaps matching TRBD1 (6 bases). The germline gives CDR1 GTSNPN, CDR2 SVGIG (reference sequence). The CDR3 length is 12 residues. Between the trimmed V and J ends, which lost 2 bases and 4 bases, there was a span of 8 bases. The CDR3 DNA sequence: TGTGCCTGGAGTAGGACAGTCTATGGCTACACCTTC. Amino acids: CAWSRTVYGYTF.

This clonotype was observed many times. The chain recombines TRBV11-2 with TRBJ2-7; 9 nucleotides line up with TRBD1. The CDR3 loop spans 15 amino acids. Germline V gives CDR1 SGHAT, CDR2 FQNNGV. Losses at the gene ends were 3 bases for V and 7 bases for J; bases not matched to a gene: 10. The CDR3 is CASSFRDRVPPEQYF. In nucleotides, the CDR3 is TGTGCCAGCAGCTTCCGGGACAGGGTCCCCCCTGAGCAGTACTTC.

At least ten counts were recorded for this clonotype. The CDR3 protein is CASSEYRAGVGNIQYF. CDR3 DNA: TGTGCCAGCAGTGAATATCGAGCGGGAGTTGGAAACATTCAGTACTTC. The chain employs TRBV25-1 and TRBJ2-4; 8 bases are shared with TRBD2. Trimming at V came to 0 bases and at J to 6 bases, leaving 7 bases not matched to a gene. CDR3 size: 16 residues. Germline V gene data show CDR1 as MGHDK and CDR2 as SYGVNS.

The chain employs TRBV20-1 and TRBJ2-3; 14 bases line up with TRBD2. The CDR3 is 15 amino acids. Per germline, CDR1 DFQATT and CDR2 SNEGSKA (reference sequence). V dropped 6 bases and J dropped 4; count of bases not matched to a gene: 6. The CDR3: CSAAGTSGSSDTQYF. The CDR3 DNA reads as TGCAGTGCGGCCGGGACTAGCGGGAGTTCAGATACGCAGTATTTT.

This clonotype has a count of ten or more. The rearrangement links TRBV5-8 to TRBJ1-3; D is undetermined. The CDR3 spans 15 residues. Trimming stripped 4 bases from V and 0 bases from J, with 11 bases between. CDR1 is SGHTS, CDR2 YDEGEE, per germline. The CDR3 sequence: CASSMDPGSGNTIYF. CDR3 coding DNA: TGTGCCAGCAGCATGGACCCAGGCTCTGGAAACACCATATATTTT.

This clonotype was counted at least ten times. The chain carries TRBV20-1 and TRBJ2-1; 14 bases are shared with TRBD2. CDR1 and CDR2 from the germline V gene are DFQATT and SNEGSKA (reference sequence). The CDR3 covers 17 residues. The V and J ends lost 3 bases and 9 bases, in that order; junction bases with no gene match: 13. Here the CDR3 DNA reads TGCAGTGCTAGTTTGACTAGCGGGGGGGCAGGTTGGGGTGAGCAGTTCTTC. Protein: CSASLTSGGAGWGEQFF.

The rearrangement links TRBV5-4 to TRBJ2-2; 9 bases are a match to TRBD2. The CDR3 spans 19 residues. Germline CDR1 reads SGHNT; CDR2 reads YYREEE (reference sequence). The ends lost 0 bases at V and 4 bases at J; junction bases unmatched: 13. CDR3 protein: CASSLAVTSGDRRTGELFF. In DNA, the CDR3 is TGTGCCAGCAGCTTGGCAGTGACTAGCGGAGACCGGCGCACCGGGGAGCTGTTTTTT.

In this sample, this clonotype turned up many times. This chain uses TRBV2 with TRBJ2-3, with 13 nucleotides matching TRBD2. Trimming at V came to 3 bases and at J to 0 bases, leaving 15 bases not matched to a gene. Per the germline V gene, CDR1 is SNHLY and CDR2 is FYNNEI. This CDR3 is 21 amino acids long. The CDR3 region has the DNA TGTGCCAGCAGTGACCCTCTGAAAACTAGCGGGAGGGATCCTAGCACAGATACGCAGTATTTT. Its translation: CASSDPLKTSGRDPSTDTQYF.

This clonotype was found many times. This chain links TRBV10-3 with TRBJ2-1, with no clear D. V was shortened by 2 bases and J by 8 bases, with 10 bases between the two germline ends. The CDR3 has 13 residues. Germline values: CDR1 ENHRY, CDR2 SYGVKD. The CDR3 DNA reads TGTGCCATCAGTGAGACACCCCCAGATGAGCAGTTCTTC. Residues: CAISETPPDEQFF.